This TCR beta chain was retrieved from a study of T cell responses to AZD1222 COVID-19 vaccine. General study points: Seropositive status at baseline applied to only 5 or 6 AZD1222 recipients. CD4 TCRs linked to vaccination spanned spike, dominating at 160-218 and 743-854.

As concerns this clone: Antigen: not known.

Clones were sequenced by immunoSEQ multiplex PCR, and TCRdb holds only the in-frame ones, with some missing. The data hold 65,000 to 70,000 clones, with about nine tenths observed a single time. The CDR3 has 13 amino acids. The V end lost 6 bases, the J end lost 10 bases, and 17 bases lay between the germline ends. The TCR was taken from an adult in good health. Source: peripheral blood, taken on day 0 of AZD1222 vaccination. This chain uses TRBV12-3 or TRBV12-4 with TRBJ2-3; tentative D call: TRBD2 (6 bases). The CDR3 sequence: CASSPRDSKPQYF. The CDR3 coding sequence is TGTGCCAGCAGCCCTCGGGACTCGAAGCCGCAGTATTTT.